This record covers a single TCR beta chain. This sample was included in a study of cytomegalovirus exposure and HLA in healthy donors. Amplification used 60 Vbeta primers and 13 Jbeta primers. Measured with immunoSEQ multiplex PCR; TCRdb has only the in-frame clones, and not every one. The sample holds under 200,000 clones; more than 60% are singletons and the top ten take 3.1%. The CDR3 extends over 15 amino acids. From germline, CDR1 is LGHNA and CDR2 YSLEER. Unmatched junction bases numbered 5, after V lost 1 base and J lost 4 bases. The chain joins TRBV4-3 to TRBJ2-7; 9 bases line up with TRBD1. The TCR originated in a female donor in good health and CMV-seronegative. The sample comprised PBMCs. The CDR3 is CASSQGRTGEYEQYF. Written as DNA, the CDR3 is TGCGCCAGCAGCCAAGGCCGGACAGGGGAGTACGAGCAGTACTTC.